The clone carrying this TCR beta chain was counted many times. V was pared by 6 bases and J by 3 bases, with 12 bases between. The CDR3 has 13 amino acids. Germline CDR1 is SGHAT and CDR2 is FQDESV (reference sequence). Amplification targeted TCR beta CDR3 regions from RNA transcripts. First-round RT-PCR of the TCR CDR3 relied on the HTBI primer set. TCRdb re-called the multiplex PCR reads with MiXCR, one entry per CDR3 protein. Here the sample spans fewer than 350,000 distinct CDR3 sequences, roughly a fifth being singletons. This sample was included in a study of T cells in Graves' hyperthyroidism and ophthalmopathy.

The specimen was blood. This TCR was sampled from a man aged 50 to 60 with Graves' ophthalmopathy. The chain employs TRBV11-1 and TRBJ2-7, with D maybe TRBD1 (5 bases). CDR3 sequence reads: CASRPGFGYEQYF. CDR3 nucleotides: TGTGCCAGCAGACCAGGGTTCGGCTACGAGCAGTACTTC.